This TCR beta chain stems from a study of blood T cell repertoires in COVID-19. Study context: The United States, Italy and Spain provided the acute and convalescent COVID-19 samples. T cells, B-cell-depleted T cells, or PBMCs supplied cDNA or gDNA.

Clones were read by immunoSEQ multiplex PCR, and TCRdb kept only the in-frame ones, dropping some. Here the sample spans around 140,000 clones, over 70% being singletons. This CDR3 has 16 residues. CDR1 and CDR2 from the germline V gene are LNHDA and SQIVND (reference sequence). Trimming cost V 4 bases and J 0 bases; bases outside gene matches: 4. The source is a man between 70 and 80 years old who had recovered from COVID-19. V and J are TRBV19 and TRBJ2-7, with 12 positions matching TRBD2. Sequencing input: peripheral blood. CDR3 DNA: TGTGCCAGTAGTACCCCGACTAGCGGGAGCTCCTACGAGCAGTACTTC. As protein: CASSTPTSGSSYEQYF.